This T cell receptor (beta chain) originates from a study of T cell repertoires in cytomegalovirus infection. Germline CDR1 is SGHDT and CDR2 is YYEEEE. CDR3 size: 13 residues. The trim removed 2 bases at V and 6 bases at J, leaving 4 bases unmatched. In TCRdb, the reads were re-called with MiXCR into one record per CDR3 protein. The sample lists roughly 230,000 distinct CDR3 sequences; approximately 13% were seen once. This clonotype turned up a few times. The origin of this receptor is a human donor in good health (CMV status not recorded). Some clones in this sample may be carry-over from other donors' samples. The genes are TRBV5-6 and TRBJ1-2; 7 bases agree with TRBD1. Sequenced material: PBMCs. CDR3 region: CASSLPQGHGYTF. In DNA, the CDR3 is TGTGCCAGCAGCTTACCACAGGGGCATGGCTACACCTTC.